Below, 27 T cell receptor beta chains from the same sample are listed, as sequenced in a study of a mutant IDH1 vaccine in newly diagnosed glioma. Their specific antigens are unknown. Described time point: week 47, end of study. Mutant IDH1 20-mer peptide, at 300 ug, made up each vaccine dose, with topical imiquimod. Sequenced by immunoSEQ multiplex PCR; TCRdb stores in-frame clones only, minus some. Among tens of thousands of clones listed, around 76% were seen once. The sample here was PBMCs, taken from a glioma patient whose treatment included an IDH1 peptide vaccine. These receptors came from a man between 35 and 55 years old with glioma. Some clones in this sample may be carry-over from other donors' samples.

The CDR3 loop reads CASRTENNEQFF. CDR3 DNA: TGCGCCAGCAGGACAGAGAACAATGAGCAGTTCTTC. This chain joins TRBV10-2 and TRBJ2-1; D possibly corresponds to TRBD1 (5 bases). V lost 6 bases and J 5 bases, leaving 8 bases between the germline ends. CDR1 and CDR2 from the germline V gene are WSHSY and SAAADI. This CDR3 has 12 residues.

V and J are TRBV5-6 and TRBJ2-7; possible D gene TRBD1, 5 bases. Germline CDR1 and CDR2: SGHDT and YYEEEE. The V gene lost 3 bases and the J gene lost 2 bases, with 15 bases spanning the gap. This CDR3 has 15 amino acids. As DNA, the CDR3 is TGTGCCAGCAGCTCCTTGACAGAAACCCCCTACGAGCAGTACTTC. It encodes CASSSLTETPYEQYF.

This sequence joins TRBV6-1 and TRBJ2-1; 8 bases match TRBD2. The CDR3 runs 15 residues. Trimming took 2 bases from V and 3 from J; bases not matched to a gene: 3. The germline V gene encodes CDR1 MNHNS and CDR2 SASEGT. The DNA of the CDR3 is TGTGCCAGCAGTGAACTAAGCGGGGGCTACAATGAGCAGTTCTTC. It is translated as CASSELSGGYNEQFF.

This chain uses TRBV7-8 with TRBJ1-5, with D unresolved. V shed 3 bases and J shed 1 base, with 7 bases lying between them. This CDR3 spans 14 amino acids. The germline V gene has CDR1 SGHVS and CDR2 FQNEAQ. The CDR3 region is CASSFLGSNQPQHF. The CDR3 nucleotides read TGTGCCAGCAGCTTTCTTGGGAGCAATCAGCCCCAGCATTTT. Variable domain in full (rest from reference TRBV7-8 and TRBJ1-5): GAGVSQSPRYKVAKRGQDVALRCDPISGHVSLFWYQQALGQGPEFLTYFQNEAQLDKSGLPSDRFFAERPEGSVSTLKIQRTQQEDSAVYLCASSFLGSNQPQHFGDGTRLSIL.

This clone was counted a single time. This chain connects TRBV12-5 to TRBJ2-3; no definite D call. V was trimmed by 2 bases and J by 1 base, leaving 4 bases between them. Germline V CDR1 and CDR2: LGHNT, FRNRAP. The CDR3 spans 13 residues. CDR3 DNA: TGTGCTAGTGGTTTGAGTGGCACAGATACGCAGTATTTT. Residues: CASGLSGTDTQYF.

The sample holds one count of this clone. This sequence joins TRBV10-3 and TRBJ1-1; D remains unclear. This CDR3 is 13 amino acids long. CDR1 is ENHRY, CDR2 SYGVKD, per germline. The V gene lost 0 bases and the J gene lost 4 bases, with 6 bases spanning the gap. The CDR3 nucleotides read TGTGCCATCAGTGAGTCGGGTAGCACTGAAGCTTTCTTT. Its translation is CAISESGSTEAFF.

The V call is TRBV7-2, the J call TRBJ2-3; D gene uncertain. CDR3 length equals 15 residues. Germline-derived CDR1 and CDR2 are SGHTA and FQGNSA. V was cut by 0 bases and J by 0 bases, with 7 bases left in between. The CDR3 DNA reads as TGTGCCAGCAGCTTAGCGGCGACCAGCACAGATACGCAGTATTTT. The encoded protein is CASSLAATSTDTQYF. The full variable domain, in which reference TRBV7-2 and TRBJ2-3 provide the parts outside the CDR3, is GAGVSQSPSNKVTEKGKDVELRCDPISGHTALYWYRQSLGQGLEFLIYFQGNSAPDKSGLPSDRFSAERTGGSVSTLTIQRTQQEDSAVYLCASSLAATSTDTQYFGPGTRLTVL.

J is TRBJ1-5 and V is TRBV15, with TRBD1 matching over 7 bases. The CDR3 totals 13 residues. V trimming: 5 bases; J trimming: 4 bases; junction bases outside the gene matches: 2. The germline V gene encodes CDR1 LNHNV and CDR2 YYDKDF (reference sequence). CDR3 loop: CATSADRNQPQHF. The CDR3 DNA is TGTGCCACCAGCGCGGACAGGAATCAGCCCCAGCATTTT.

The chain links TRBV7-9 to TRBJ1-1; D is uncertain. V was shortened by 8 bases and J by 0 bases, with 10 bases between the two germline ends. The CDR3 is 13 residues long. The germline gives CDR1 SEHNR, CDR2 FQNEAQ (reference sequence). This chain's CDR3 is CASLLLVNTEAFF. The CDR3 nucleotides read TGTGCCAGCCTTCTTTTGGTGAACACTGAAGCTTTCTTT. Full variable domain (rest looked up from reference TRBV7-9 and TRBJ1-1): DTGVSQNPRHKITKRGQNVTFRCDPISEHNRLYWYRQTLGQGPEFLTYFQNEAQLEKSRLLSDRFSAERPKGSFSTLEIQRTEQGDSAMYLCASLLLVNTEAFFGQGTRLTVV.

This clone came up once. V and J are TRBV27 and TRBJ2-5; the match to TRBD1 covers 7 bases. This CDR3 has 14 residues. Germline V gene data show CDR1 as MNHEY and CDR2 as SMNVEV (reference sequence). V lost 2 bases to trimming and J lost 5 bases; unmatched junction nucleotides: 5. Here the CDR3 DNA reads TGTGCCAGCAGTTTAGAGGGGGCAAGGGAGACCCAGTACTTC. This translates into CASSLEGARETQYF.

The V and J genes are TRBV19 and TRBJ1-4; unclear D gene. Trimming removed 3 bases from V and 2 bases from J, with 10 bases in between. Germline V CDR1 and CDR2: LNHDA, SQIVND (reference sequence). The CDR3 has 15 residues. The CDR3 DNA follows: TGTGCCAGTAGTATTGGTCCTAGGACTAATGAAAAACTGTTTTTT. Amino acid sequence: CASSIGPRTNEKLFF.

CDR3 in amino acids: CASSVGQGNQPQHF. CDR3 nucleotides: TGTGCCAGCAGCGTAGGCCAGGGCAATCAGCCCCAGCATTTT. V is TRBV9 and J is TRBJ1-5; D call uncertain. CDR1 and CDR2 from the germline V gene are SGDLS and YYNGEE. This CDR3 comprises 14 residues. V lost 0 bases, J lost 2 bases, and 6 bases lay in between.

The chain carries TRBV2 and TRBJ1-1; 7 bases fit TRBD1. Per the germline V gene, CDR1 is SNHLY and CDR2 is FYNNEI. This CDR3 is 14 amino acids long. V dropped 7 bases and J dropped 3; count of bases not matched to a gene: 8. In DNA, the CDR3 is TGTGCCAGCACAAGACAGGGCAAGGACACTGAAGCTTTCTTT. This translates into CASTRQGKDTEAFF.

The genes are TRBV11-2 and TRBJ2-1; either TRBD1 or TRBD2 may supply D (5 bases each). From germline, CDR1 is SGHAT and CDR2 FQNNGV. Trimming removed 0 bases from V and 8 bases from J, with 20 bases in between. The CDR3 runs to 17 residues. The CDR3 protein is CASSLDGGRGLTHEQFF. The DNA of the CDR3 is TGTGCCAGCAGCTTAGATGGCGGACGGGGCTTGACCCATGAGCAGTTCTTC.

The rearrangement uses TRBV27 and TRBJ1-5; unclear D gene. V was trimmed by 3 bases and J by 0 bases, leaving 6 bases between them. The CDR3 has 14 amino acids. In germline, CDR1 is MNHEY, CDR2 SMNVEV (reference sequence). CDR3 DNA: TGTGCCAGCAGTTTTGAAGCTAGCAATCAGCCCCAGCATTTT. Its translation: CASSFEASNQPQHF.

This chain links TRBV5-4 with TRBJ2-3; TRBD2 matches 12 bases. This CDR3 is built from 16 residues. The germline V gene has CDR1 SGHNT and CDR2 YYREEE (reference sequence). Trimming at V came to 3 bases and at J to 6 bases, leaving 8 bases not matched to a gene. In nucleotides, the CDR3 is TGTGCCAGCAGCTCCCGGACTAGCGGGGACGTCGATACGCAGTATTTT. As protein: CASSSRTSGDVDTQYF.

This clone has only a few counts. The V and J genes are TRBV4-1 and TRBJ2-5; 7 bases are a match to TRBD2. The CDR3 contains 14 residues. From germline, CDR1 is MGHRA and CDR2 YSYEKL. The J segment lost 2 bases and the V segment lost 1 base, leaving 1 base of the junction unmatched. CDR3 residues: CASSQGTRQETQYF. The CDR3 DNA is TGCGCCAGCAGCCAAGGGACTAGACAAGAGACCCAGTACTTC.

The rearrangement uses TRBV5-1 and TRBJ1-1, with D hard to call. V lost 0 bases to trimming and J lost 2 bases, with 8 bases between them. The CDR3 covers 14 residues. Germline CDR1 is SGHRS and CDR2 is YFSETQ. In DNA form, the CDR3 reads TGCGCCAGCAGCTTGGACGGCTTAAACACTGAAGCTTTCTTT. This encodes CASSLDGLNTEAFF.

The chain is built from TRBV12-5 and TRBJ2-5, with 13 nucleotides matching TRBD2. The CDR3 covers 17 residues. In germline, CDR1 is LGHNT, CDR2 FRNRAP. The V segment lost 2 bases and the J segment 5 bases; nucleotides outside the gene matches: 8. CDR3 sequence (DNA): TGTGCTAGTGGTTTGAATACTAGCGGGGGGGCCTTGGAGACCCAGTACTTC. Its translation is CASGLNTSGGALETQYF.

V is TRBV6-4 and J is TRBJ2-3; the D is unclear. Trimming cost V 5 bases and J 0 bases, with 9 bases left between them. Germline CDR1 is MRHNA and CDR2 is SNTAGT. The CDR3 has 14 residues. The CDR3 coding sequence is TGTGCCAGCAGTCCTGAACCTAGCACAGATACGCAGTATTTT. It specifies CASSPEPSTDTQYF.

Concerning this clone itself: The junction departs from germline at one end; a sequencing error may be responsible. The CDR3 DNA reads TGTGCCAGCAGCTTGGCAGGGAACCCTGAAGCTTTCTTT. It encodes CASSLAGNPEAFF. V and J are TRBV11-2 and TRBJ1-1; weak D call: TRBD1 (5 bases). The CDR3 is made up of 13 amino acids. The germline gives CDR1 SGHAT, CDR2 FQNNGV.

This CDR3 reads CATSRVGTSQETQYF. In nucleotides, the CDR3 is TGTGCCACCAGCAGAGTCGGGACTTCTCAAGAGACCCAGTACTTC. The chain uses TRBV15 and TRBJ2-5; maybe TRBD2 (6 bases). There are 15 residues in the CDR3. Germline V gene data show CDR1 as LNHNV and CDR2 as YYDKDF (reference sequence). Trimming took off 1 base at V and 2 bases at J, with 11 bases between the two ends.

The chain couples TRBV9 to TRBJ2-2, with 7 bases that match TRBD1. The CDR3 spans 15 residues. Germline V CDR1 and CDR2: SGDLS, YYNGEE. The J segment lost 6 bases and the V segment lost 4 bases, leaving 9 bases of the junction unmatched. The CDR3 DNA follows: TGTGCCAGCAGCCCCGAGACAGGGTTTGCCGGGGAGCTGTTTTTT. This sequence encodes CASSPETGFAGELFF.

This chain joins TRBV5-6 and TRBJ2-7; 11 bases are a match to TRBD2. CDR3 size: 16 residues. Germline loops: CDR1 SGHDT, CDR2 YYEEEE. V was pared by 5 bases and J by 1 base, with 8 bases of the junction left unmatched. CDR3 loop: CASSWKLAGGSYEQYF. DNA of the CDR3: TGTGCCAGCAGTTGGAAGTTAGCGGGGGGGTCCTACGAGCAGTACTTC.

The chain combines TRBV6-6 with TRBJ1-2, with 10 bases identical to TRBD1. Germline V CDR1 and CDR2: MNHNY, SVGAGI (reference sequence). V was clipped by 4 bases and J by 6 bases; unmatched bases: 8. The CDR3 loop spans 15 amino acids. Here the CDR3 DNA reads TGTGCCAGCAGTTGGGGACAGGGGAAAAAGGATGGCTACACCTTC. Encoded protein: CASSWGQGKKDGYTF.

The rearrangement joins TRBV2 to TRBJ1-2; 7 nucleotides line up with TRBD1. This CDR3 has 15 residues. The germline V gene encodes CDR1 SNHLY and CDR2 FYNNEI. The V segment lost 5 bases and the J segment 8 bases; nucleotides outside the gene matches: 14. CDR3 sequence (DNA): TGTGCCAGCAGTCTTATTACCGGGACAGACGACGGCTACACCTTC. Translating gives CASSLITGTDDGYTF.

The chain couples TRBV28 to TRBJ2-7, with D tentatively TRBD2 (6 bases). The CDR3 loop spans 13 amino acids. Germline V gene data show CDR1 as MDHEN and CDR2 as SYDVKM. Trimming removed 4 bases at V and 2 bases at J, with 9 bases between. The DNA for the CDR3 is TGTGCCAGCAGTTCCGGGGGAACCTACGAGCAGTACTTC. Protein sequence: CASSSGGTYEQYF.